This T cell receptor beta chain was recovered during a study of PD-1 blockade in classical Hodgkin lymphoma. On the study more broadly: Every 2 weeks, patients had 3 mg/kg nivolumab intravenously. The study, taken as a whole, reports: Those starting nivolumab under 1 year post-ASCT were excluded.

Time point indicated: cycle 4 day 1 (C4D1), after five to seven weeks of nivolumab. With no exception, relapse followed autologous stem cell transplantation in all patients, and brentuximab vedotin exposure varied. Negative selection with magnets was how CD8+ T cells were isolated from the thawed PBMCs. This clone was found once. Antigen unknown. Using immunoSEQ multiplex PCR, the repertoire was profiled, and TCRdb retains in-frame clones only, with some absent. This sample has 4,500 to 6,000 clones, with roughly 65% found just once. V trimming: 5 bases; J trimming: 8 bases; junction bases outside the gene matches: 13. The CDR3 is made up of 16 amino acids. Germline CDR1 MDHEN, CDR2 SYDVKM.

The chain is built from TRBV28 and TRBJ2-1; 9 bases fit TRBD1. The source of this sequence is a human donor with classical Hodgkin lymphoma. The sequencing used CD8+ T cells from blood, collected before the fourth cycle of nivolumab. In DNA, the CDR3 is TGTGCCAGCAGTGGAACCCGACAGGGGGGCATGGATGAGCAGTTCTTC. Translating gives CASSGTRQGGMDEQFF.